These T cell receptor beta chains were read from a single sample in a study of beta chain features in type 1 diabetes. This table comes from immunoSEQ multiplex PCR, and its TCRdb copy is limited to in-frame clones, with some not included. The sample holds 240,000 or so clones, over 20% seen once. The sample was naive CD4+ T cells from blood. These receptors all come from a woman aged 40 to 50 with type 1 diabetes. CDR3s include the opening cysteine and the closing phenylalanine or tryptophan. Each record gives: D gene, clone size, V gene, J gene, CDR3 protein, CDR3 DNA. The D gene is left open where the match is weak. Clone size is not always given. Where it is, it says once, few, many or a class for expanded clones.

D gene: NA; clone size: NA; V gene: TRBV15; J gene: TRBJ1-1; CDR3 protein: CATSRDLGPGPSFF; CDR3 DNA: TGTGCCACCAGCAGAGATCTCGGGCCAGGGCCGTCTTTCTTT
D gene: TRBD1; clone size: NA; V gene: TRBV29-1; J gene: TRBJ1-5; CDR3 protein: CSARTGDNQPQHF; CDR3 DNA: TGCAGCGCTCGGACAGGGGATAATCAGCCCCAGCATTTT
D gene: NA; clone size: few; V gene: TRBV19; J gene: TRBJ2-7; CDR3 protein: CASSIRQSYYEQYF; CDR3 DNA: TGTGCCAGTAGTATCCGACAGTCTTACTACGAGCAGTACTTC
D gene: NA; clone size: NA; V gene: TRBV5-1; J gene: TRBJ2-7; CDR3 protein: CASSPTTGDSYEQYF; CDR3 DNA: TGCGCCAGCAGCCCAACGACAGGAGACTCCTACGAGCAGTACTTC
D gene: NA; clone size: NA; V gene: TRBV19; J gene: TRBJ1-5; CDR3 protein: CASLIRGGNQPQHF; CDR3 DNA: TGTGCCAGCCTGATCAGGGGCGGCAATCAGCCCCAGCATTTT
D gene: TRBD2; clone size: NA; V gene: TRBV2; J gene: TRBJ2-1; CDR3 protein: CASRTSGADYNEQFF; CDR3 DNA: TGTGCCAGCAGAACTAGCGGGGCTGACTACAATGAGCAGTTCTTC
D gene: TRBD2; clone size: NA; V gene: TRBV25-1; J gene: TRBJ2-2; CDR3 protein: CASSVQGLAGLGELFF; CDR3 DNA: TGTGCCAGCAGTGTCCAGGGACTAGCGGGCCTCGGGGAGCTGTTTTTT
D gene: NA; clone size: few; V gene: TRBV4-3; J gene: TRBJ2-7; CDR3 protein: CASSQDHVGGRAWTYEQYF; CDR3 DNA: TGCGCCAGCAGCCAAGATCATGTAGGAGGACGGGCCTGGACCTACGAGCAGTACTTC
D gene: NA; clone size: few; V gene: TRBV29-1; J gene: TRBJ1-1; CDR3 protein: CSVDSSNTEAFF; CDR3 DNA: TGCAGCGTTGATTCGTCTAACACTGAAGCTTTCTTT
D gene: TRBD1; clone size: few; V gene: TRBV4-3; J gene: TRBJ1-4; CDR3 protein: CASSQTGGRKEKLFF; CDR3 DNA: TGCGCCAGCAGCCAGACAGGGGGAAGGAAGGAAAAACTGTTTTTT
D gene: NA; clone size: NA; V gene: TRBV15; J gene: TRBJ1-1; CDR3 protein: CATSRDHEATEAFF; CDR3 DNA: TGTGCCACCAGCAGAGATCACGAGGCCACTGAAGCTTTCTTT
D gene: NA; clone size: few; V gene: TRBV30; J gene: TRBJ2-5; CDR3 protein: CAWRLAREETQYF; CDR3 DNA: TGTGCCTGGAGACTAGCAAGAGAAGAGACCCAGTACTTC
D gene: TRBD1; clone size: NA; V gene: TRBV7-2; J gene: TRBJ1-5; CDR3 protein: CASSLGQGSAQPQHF; CDR3 DNA: TGTGCCAGCAGCTTGGGACAGGGGAGTGCTCAGCCCCAGCATTTT
D gene: NA; clone size: few; V gene: TRBV20-1; J gene: TRBJ1-2; CDR3 protein: CSAPRNYGYTF; CDR3 DNA: TGCAGTGCTCCCCGGAACTATGGCTACACCTTC
D gene: NA; clone size: NA; V gene: TRBV5-6; J gene: TRBJ2-5; CDR3 protein: CASSLGAVPPTQYF; CDR3 DNA: TGTGCCAGCAGCTTGGGAGCGGTCCCGCCGACCCAGTACTTC
D gene: TRBD1; clone size: NA; V gene: TRBV18; J gene: TRBJ1-1; CDR3 protein: CASSLGQENTEAFF; CDR3 DNA: TGTGCCAGCTCATTAGGACAGGAGAACACTGAAGCTTTCTTT
D gene: NA; clone size: few; V gene: TRBV29-1; J gene: TRBJ2-1; CDR3 protein: CSVEVRLIRGNEQFF; CDR3 DNA: TGCAGCGTTGAGGTTAGACTGATACGTGGCAATGAGCAGTTCTTC
D gene: TRBD1; clone size: few; V gene: TRBV27; J gene: TRBJ2-7; CDR3 protein: CASLATGASYEQYF; CDR3 DNA: TGTGCCAGCCTAGCGACAGGGGCCTCCTACGAGCAGTACTTC
D gene: TRBD2; clone size: NA; V gene: TRBV9; J gene: TRBJ2-1; CDR3 protein: CASSTRLAGREQFF; CDR3 DNA: TGTGCCAGCAGCACCCGACTAGCGGGCAGGGAGCAGTTCTTC
D gene: TRBD1; clone size: few; V gene: TRBV18; J gene: TRBJ1-1; CDR3 protein: CASSPPTGLNTEAFF; CDR3 DNA: TGTGCCAGCTCACCACCGACAGGGCTGAACACTGAAGCTTTCTTT
D gene: NA; clone size: few; V gene: TRBV15; J gene: TRBJ2-1; CDR3 protein: CATSRDGEGVNEQFF; CDR3 DNA: TGTGCCACCAGCAGAGATGGGGAAGGGGTCAATGAGCAGTTCTTC
D gene: TRBD1; clone size: few; V gene: TRBV2; J gene: TRBJ2-7; CDR3 protein: CASSGGQGGTYEQYF; CDR3 DNA: TGTGCCAGCAGCGGTGGACAGGGAGGCACCTACGAGCAGTACTTC
D gene: NA; clone size: few; V gene: TRBV11-2; J gene: TRBJ1-2; CDR3 protein: CASSLTGYGYTF; CDR3 DNA: TGTGCCAGCAGCCTAACAGGGTATGGCTACACCTTC
D gene: TRBD1; clone size: NA; V gene: TRBV7-8; J gene: TRBJ2-3; CDR3 protein: CASSRDSNTDTQYF; CDR3 DNA: TGTGCCAGCAGCCGGGACAGTAACACAGATACGCAGTATTTT
D gene: NA; clone size: NA; V gene: TRBV28; J gene: TRBJ1-1; CDR3 protein: CASSLYGGNTEAFF; CDR3 DNA: TGTGCCAGCAGCCTCTATGGAGGAAACACTGAAGCTTTCTTT
D gene: TRBD1; clone size: NA; V gene: TRBV30; J gene: TRBJ1-2; CDR3 protein: CACRDSLYGYTF; CDR3 DNA: TGTGCCTGCCGGGACAGCCTCTATGGCTACACCTTC
D gene: TRBD1; clone size: few; V gene: TRBV6-5; J gene: TRBJ1-5; CDR3 protein: CATGTGDQPQHF; CDR3 DNA: TGTGCCACCGGGACAGGGGATCAGCCCCAGCATTTT
D gene: TRBD1; clone size: NA; V gene: TRBV6-5; J gene: TRBJ1-4; CDR3 protein: CASTALQGAGEKLFF; CDR3 DNA: TGTGCCAGCACGGCGCTGCAGGGGGCTGGTGAAAAACTGTTTTTT
D gene: NA; clone size: NA; V gene: TRBV15; J gene: TRBJ2-7; CDR3 protein: CATSRDPGNSYEQYF; CDR3 DNA: TGTGCCACCAGCAGAGATCCGGGGAATTCCTACGAGCAGTACTTC
D gene: NA; clone size: NA; V gene: TRBV6-5; J gene: TRBJ2-1; CDR3 protein: CASSPAGRNKQFF; CDR3 DNA: TGTGCCAGCAGCCCCGCAGGCCGTAACAAGCAGTTCTTC
D gene: NA; clone size: NA; V gene: TRBV6-5; J gene: TRBJ1-1; CDR3 protein: CASSPMGEGNTEAFF; CDR3 DNA: TGTGCCAGCAGTCCCATGGGGGAGGGGAACACTGAAGCTTTCTTT
D gene: NA; clone size: few; V gene: TRBV2; J gene: TRBJ1-6; CDR3 protein: CASRIDSSYNSPLHF; CDR3 DNA: TGTGCCAGCAGGATAGACAGCTCCTATAATTCACCCCTCCACTTT
D gene: NA; clone size: NA; V gene: TRBV28; J gene: TRBJ1-1; CDR3 protein: CASNGGRTEAFF; CDR3 DNA: TGTGCCAGCAATGGAGGTCGGACTGAAGCTTTCTTT
D gene: NA; clone size: few; V gene: TRBV5-1; J gene: TRBJ2-7; CDR3 protein: CASSESHGSEQYF; CDR3 DNA: TGCGCCAGCAGCGAATCTCATGGGAGCGAGCAGTACTTC
D gene: TRBD1; clone size: NA; V gene: TRBV2; J gene: TRBJ2-5; CDR3 protein: CASSLDREETQYF; CDR3 DNA: TGTGCCAGCAGTCTGGACAGGGAAGAGACCCAGTACTTC
D gene: NA; clone size: few; V gene: TRBV5-1; J gene: TRBJ1-2; CDR3 protein: CASSLGSTNYGYTF; CDR3 DNA: TGCGCCAGCAGCTTGGGCAGTACTAACTATGGCTACACCTTC
D gene: TRBD1; clone size: few; V gene: TRBV20-1; J gene: TRBJ2-7; CDR3 protein: CSAGQGVGQYF; CDR3 DNA: TGCAGTGCTGGACAGGGGGTAGGGCAGTACTTC
D gene: NA; clone size: NA; V gene: TRBV7-8; J gene: TRBJ2-3; CDR3 protein: CASSLIGAGTDTQYF; CDR3 DNA: TGTGCCAGCAGCTTAATAGGGGCGGGCACAGATACGCAGTATTTT
D gene: TRBD1; clone size: NA; V gene: TRBV6-5; J gene: TRBJ1-2; CDR3 protein: CASSSLGTGVRGYTF; CDR3 DNA: TGTGCCAGCAGTTCACTTGGGACAGGGGTTCGGGGCTACACCTTC
D gene: TRBD1; clone size: few; V gene: TRBV4-3; J gene: TRBJ1-1; CDR3 protein: CASSPQGGQNTEAFF; CDR3 DNA: TGCGCCAGCAGCCCCCAAGGGGGCCAGAACACTGAAGCTTTCTTT
D gene: NA; clone size: few; V gene: TRBV29-1; J gene: TRBJ2-2; CDR3 protein: CSVERGIGELFF; CDR3 DNA: TGCAGCGTTGAAAGGGGCATCGGGGAGCTGTTTTTT